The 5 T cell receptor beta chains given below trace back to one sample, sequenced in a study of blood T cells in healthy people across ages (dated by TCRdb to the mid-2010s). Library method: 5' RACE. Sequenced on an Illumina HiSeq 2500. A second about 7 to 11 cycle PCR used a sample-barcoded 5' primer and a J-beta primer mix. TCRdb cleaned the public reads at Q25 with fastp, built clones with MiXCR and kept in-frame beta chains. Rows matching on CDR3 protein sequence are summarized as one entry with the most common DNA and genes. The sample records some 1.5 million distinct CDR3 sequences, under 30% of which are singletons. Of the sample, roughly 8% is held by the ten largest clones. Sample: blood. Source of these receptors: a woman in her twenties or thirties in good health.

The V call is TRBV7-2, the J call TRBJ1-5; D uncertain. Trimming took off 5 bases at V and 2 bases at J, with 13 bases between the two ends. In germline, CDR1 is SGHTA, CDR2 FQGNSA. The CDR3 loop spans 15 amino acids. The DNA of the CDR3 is TGTGCCAGCAGCCCTCGGGTAGATGGCAATCAGCCCCAGCATTTT. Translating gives CASSPRVDGNQPQHF.

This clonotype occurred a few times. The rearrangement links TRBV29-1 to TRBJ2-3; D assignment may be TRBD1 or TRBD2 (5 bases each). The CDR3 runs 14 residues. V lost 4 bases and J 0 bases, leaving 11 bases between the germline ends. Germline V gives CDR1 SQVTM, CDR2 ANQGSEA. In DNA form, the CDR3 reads TGCAGCGTTGGAGTCGGGGCTAGCACAGATACGCAGTATTTT. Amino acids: CSVGVGASTDTQYF.

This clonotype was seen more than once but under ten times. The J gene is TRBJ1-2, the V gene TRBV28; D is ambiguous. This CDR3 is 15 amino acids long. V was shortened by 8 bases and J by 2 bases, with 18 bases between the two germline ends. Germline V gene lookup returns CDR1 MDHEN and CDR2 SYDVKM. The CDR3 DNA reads TGTGCCAGCTCTGCGAAGGGAGGCGGAAACTATGGCTACACCTTC. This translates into CASSAKGGGNYGYTF.

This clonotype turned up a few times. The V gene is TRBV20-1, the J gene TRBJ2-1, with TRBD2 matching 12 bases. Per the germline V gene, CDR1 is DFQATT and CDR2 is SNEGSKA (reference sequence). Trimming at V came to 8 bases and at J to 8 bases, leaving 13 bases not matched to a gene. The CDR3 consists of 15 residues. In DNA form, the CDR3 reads TGCAGTTCCCCGGGGGCTAGCGGGGGGGAAGATGAGCAGTTCTTC. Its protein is CSSPGASGGEDEQFF.

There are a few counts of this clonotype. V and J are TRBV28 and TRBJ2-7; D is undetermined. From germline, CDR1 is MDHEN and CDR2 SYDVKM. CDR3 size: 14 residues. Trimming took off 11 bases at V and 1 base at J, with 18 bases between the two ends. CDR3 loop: CAAKRSDLSYEQYF. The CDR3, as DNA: TGTGCCGCAAAACGATCAGATTTATCCTACGAGCAGTACTTC.